This T cell receptor (beta chain) stems from a study of technical replicates of blood from several donors. CDR3 length: 19 residues. The V gene end was trimmed by 5 bases and the J gene end by 2 bases; junction bases not matched to a gene: 15. Germline V gives CDR1 SGHTA, CDR2 FQGNSA. TCRdb's copy holds only in-frame clones and misses some; the assay was immunoSEQ multiplex PCR. The profile shows 65,000 to 90,000 clones, roughly 98% of them singletons. This sequence was found in a human donor in good health. The sample comprised T cells isolated from PBMCs. The gene calls are TRBV7-2 and TRBJ2-1; 10 bases are a match to TRBD2. Here the CDR3 DNA reads TGTGCCAGCAGCCACGGAAGCGGCCGGACTAGCGGTACCTACAATGAGCAGTTCTTC. Translation: CASSHGSGRTSGTYNEQFF.